This T cell receptor beta chain was observed in a study of response to subunit inactivated influenza vaccine. From the RT-PCR reads, TCRdb called clonotypes with MiXCR, one entry per CDR3 protein. The sample holds 500,000 to 650,000 distinct CDR3 sequences, approximately 7.1% seen once. This clonotype was observed a few times. V dropped 1 base and J dropped 4 bases, with 6 bases sitting between them. Germline V lookup: CDR1 SGHNT, CDR2 YENEEA. The CDR3 consists of 13 residues. The material sequenced was PBMCs from blood, taken roughly 24 months after vaccination. The chain links TRBV11-3 to TRBJ2-3; no definite D call. The sequence was obtained from a man aged 45-69 years who received an inactivated influenza vaccine. For the CDR3, the DNA is TGTGCCAGCAGCTTAGGGGCCCCAGATACGCAGTATTTT. This encodes CASSLGAPDTQYF.